Listed here is a single TCR beta chain. Its cognate antigen is unknown. This same CDR3 is encoded by further DNA sequences in the sample. These data originate in a study of shared clonotypes between healthy human individuals. Germline V lookup: CDR1 MDHEN, CDR2 SYDVKM. The CDR3 has 13 amino acids. Trimming shortened V by 2 bases and J by 4 bases, and 6 bases separated the two germline ends. Study-wide points: Naive CD4 clonotypes were shared across several donors at about 5.2%.

CD45RO-negative CD8 cells positively selected for CCR7 made up the naive population, which excluded terminally differentiated effector memory CD45RA+ cells. Recent acute infections and vaccinations were absent in the healthy HIV-negative adult donors. An even split of each subset's genomic DNA across several immunoSEQ plates was performed. Generated by immunoSEQ multiplex PCR, the TCRdb table keeps only in-frame clones and is missing some. The table includes around 1,900,000 clones, over 85% detected once. Sequencing was done on a sample of naive CD8+ T cells from PBMCs. The chain has TRBV28 and TRBJ1-5, with D unclear. The receptor's source is a young man in good health. Some clones in this sample may be carry-over from other donors' samples. This CDR3 reads CASSLSGNQPQHF. In DNA form, the CDR3 reads TGTGCCAGCAGTTTAAGTGGGAATCAGCCCCAGCATTTT.